This TCR beta chain is from a study of blood T cell repertoires in COVID-19. Overall study context: T cells, B-cell-depleted T cells, or PBMCs provided the cDNA or gDNA that served as material.

Germline V gives CDR1 ENHRY, CDR2 SYGVKD. The CDR3 contains 18 residues. Trimming pared 0 bases from V and 4 bases from J, leaving 16 bases between. Original processing notes: Amplification from reference gene primers served as the basis for estimated nucleated cell counts. Clones were read by immunoSEQ multiplex PCR, and TCRdb kept only the in-frame ones, dropping some. V and J calls and clone size are as listed in that table; D and trimming were resolved from the DNA. The sample includes about 200,000 clones, around 86% of them seen just once. The TCR sequence derives from a man aged 60 to 69 with acute or convalescent COVID-19. This chain links TRBV10-3 with TRBJ1-6, with D possibly being TRBD1 (6 bases). Input material: peripheral blood. The CDR3 coding sequence is TGTGCCATCAGTGAGTCGATACAGGACAGTTTGTATAATTCACCCCTCCACTTT. Encoded protein: CAISESIQDSLYNSPLHF.